Listed here are 27 T cell receptor beta chains from one sample, sequenced in a study of T cell responses to AZD1222 COVID-19 vaccine. Libraries were prepared by immunoSEQ multiplex PCR; TCRdb keeps only in-frame clonotypes and omits some of them. The sample contains about 130,000 clones, 80% to 95% of which appear only once. Sample: peripheral blood, taken on day 0 of AZD1222 vaccination. The origin of the receptors is an adult in good health.

This clone was counted once. The chain carries TRBV15 and TRBJ1-3, with 9 bases identical to TRBD1. The V gene end was trimmed by 0 bases and the J gene end by 4 bases; junction bases not matched to a gene: 10. Germline V gene sequence: CDR1 LNHNV, CDR2 YYDKDF (reference sequence). This CDR3 is built from 18 residues. The CDR3 DNA reads as TGTGCCACCAGCAGAGACCCGGCTTTCGACAGGGGGGGAAACACCATATATTTT. It is translated as CATSRDPAFDRGGNTIYF.

V and J are TRBV5-4 and TRBJ2-2; maybe TRBD2 (5 bases). The CDR3 is 14 residues long. Germline V gene sequence: CDR1 SGHNT, CDR2 YYREEE (reference sequence). V was shortened by 3 bases and J by 7 bases, with 13 bases between the two germline ends. DNA for the CDR3: TGTGCCAGCAGCTGGGAGCCTCTGGGCGGGGAGCTGTTTTTT. Translated, it gives CASSWEPLGGELFF.

V and J are TRBV5-4 and TRBJ2-3; a possible D gene is TRBD2 (5 bases). The CDR3 is made up of 14 amino acids. Germline V gene data show CDR1 as SGHNT and CDR2 as YYREEE (reference sequence). V lost 0 bases to trimming and J lost 5 bases, with 10 bases between them. The CDR3 region has the DNA TGTGCCAGCAGCTTGGGAGGGCCTGGAGATACGCAGTATTTT. Amino acids: CASSLGGPGDTQYF.

Only one count was recorded for this clone. The V gene is TRBV11-2, the J gene TRBJ1-5; tentatively, D is TRBD1 (6 bases). The CDR3 consists of 19 residues. CDR1 and CDR2 from the germline V gene are SGHAT and FQNNGV. V was cut by 4 bases and J by 2 bases, with 24 bases left in between. CDR3 DNA sequence: TGTGCCAGCAGCTCCAGCCGCCCAGGGGACACAATGCGCAATCAGCCCCAGCATTTT. It translates to CASSSSRPGDTMRNQPQHF.

The CDR3 spells CASMSGLAKANYGYTF. For the CDR3, the DNA is TGTGCCAGCATGAGTGGGCTAGCCAAAGCTAACTATGGCTACACCTTC. The rearrangement links TRBV28 to TRBJ1-2, with D unresolved. V lost 7 bases to trimming and J lost 0 bases, with 18 bases between them. Looked up from germline, CDR1 is MDHEN and CDR2 is SYDVKM. The CDR3 sequence is 16 residues long.

The chain carries TRBV5-1 and TRBJ1-4; 7 bases are a match to TRBD1. Per germline, CDR1 SGHRS and CDR2 YFSETQ. Trimming took 3 bases from V and 3 from J; bases not matched to a gene: 2. There are 14 residues in the CDR3. CDR3 region: CASSSDRANEKLFF. CDR3 in DNA: TGCGCCAGCAGCTCAGACAGGGCTAATGAAAAACTGTTTTTT.

This sequence joins TRBV28 and TRBJ1-1; perhaps TRBD1 as D (5 bases). The CDR3 is 13 residues long. V was trimmed by 5 bases and J by 6 bases, leaving 13 bases between them. Germline V gene sequence: CDR1 MDHEN, CDR2 SYDVKM. The CDR3 DNA follows: TGTGCCAGCAGTGTCAGGGTTCCTGCTGAAGCTTTCTTT. This sequence encodes CASSVRVPAEAFF.

J is TRBJ2-3 and V is TRBV27; a weak D match, TRBD2 (5 bases). The V gene's germline CDR1 is MNHEY and CDR2 SMNVEV (reference sequence). The V gene lost 1 base and the J gene lost 6 bases, with 14 bases spanning the gap. This CDR3 region has 15 residues. The CDR3 nucleotides are TGTGCCAGCAGTTTATTAGTTAGCGCCTGGGATACGCAGTATTTT. It codes for CASSLLVSAWDTQYF.

This CDR3 is CASSLTLGDYGYTF. The CDR3, as DNA: TGTGCCAGCAGCTTGACGCTGGGGGACTATGGCTACACCTTC. J is TRBJ1-2 and V is TRBV5-5; D is perhaps TRBD1 (5 bases). The length of the CDR3 is 14 residues. The germline gives CDR1 SGHKS, CDR2 YYEKEE (reference sequence). Trimming left V 1 base short and J 3 bases short, with 10 bases between.

The chain combines TRBV7-9 with TRBJ1-5; perhaps TRBD1 as D (6 bases). This CDR3 has 15 residues. Germline V CDR1 and CDR2: SEHNR, FQNEAQ (reference sequence). V gave up 4 bases and J gave up 0 bases, with 10 bases separating them. CDR3 sequence (DNA): TGTGCCAGCAGCTCCGACAGGAATAGCAATCAGCCCCAGCATTTT. This sequence encodes CASSSDRNSNQPQHF.

The gene calls are TRBV9 and TRBJ2-5; D remains unclear. Trimming stripped 0 bases from V and 1 base from J, with 7 bases between. CDR1 is SGDLS and CDR2 is YYNGEE in the germline V gene. There are 14 residues in the CDR3. The CDR3 loop is CASSVVPGQETQYF. The CDR3 region has the DNA TGTGCCAGCAGCGTAGTCCCAGGCCAAGAGACCCAGTACTTC.

The rearrangement joins TRBV28 to TRBJ2-5; D may be TRBD1 or TRBD2 (5 bases each). CDR3 size: 16 residues. The germline V gene has CDR1 MDHEN and CDR2 SYDVKM. V shed 5 bases and J shed 1 base, with 17 bases lying between them. In DNA form, the CDR3 reads TGTGCCAGCAGTGGGCGGACACGAGGGGTCCAAGAGACCCAGTACTTC. This encodes CASSGRTRGVQETQYF. Based on the CDR3 plus reference TRBV28 and TRBJ2-5, the full variable domain is DVKVTQSSRYLVKRTGEKVFLECVQDMDHENMFWYRQDPGLGLRLIYFSYDVKMKEKGDIPEGYSVSREKKERFSLILESASTNQTSMYLCASSGRTRGVQETQYFGPGTRLLVL.

This clone was observed a single time. The V and J genes are TRBV27 and TRBJ2-7, with unresolved D. The V and J ends lost 5 bases and 2 bases respectively, with 19 bases between them. The CDR3 is 16 residues long. CDR1 and CDR2 (germline): MNHEY, SMNVEV (reference sequence). CDR3 protein: CASSTSLGLETYEQYF. As DNA, the CDR3 is TGTGCCAGCAGTACAAGCTTGGGTCTCGAGACCTACGAGCAGTACTTC.

The chain recombines TRBV25-1 with TRBJ2-2; tentatively, D is TRBD2 (5 bases). Germline V gives CDR1 MGHDK, CDR2 SYGVNS. The CDR3 runs to 16 residues. Trimming cost V 6 bases and J 0 bases, with 14 bases left between them. The CDR3 DNA is TGTGCCAGCAGCGTCCTAGCCCTCGCGAACACCGGGGAGCTGTTTTTT. Its protein product is CASSVLALANTGELFF.

CDR3 loop: CASSFSPGQYNEQFF. Here the CDR3 DNA reads TGTGCCAGCAGTTTCTCTCCGGGACAGTACAATGAGCAGTTCTTC. The chain employs TRBV27 and TRBJ2-1; the match to TRBD1 covers 7 bases. The CDR3 runs 15 residues. Germline-derived CDR1 and CDR2 are MNHEY and SMNVEV (reference sequence). V gave up 3 bases and J gave up 4 bases; unmatched junction bases: 6.

This clone appeared once. The gene calls are TRBV4-3 and TRBJ1-1; the match to TRBD1 covers 7 bases. The J segment lost 11 bases and the V segment lost 0 bases, leaving 9 bases of the junction unmatched. Germline-derived CDR1 and CDR2 are LGHNA and YSLEER. The CDR3 spans 14 residues. CDR3 region: CASSQDVRGPAAFF. CDR3 DNA sequence: TGCGCCAGCAGCCAAGATGTAAGGGGGCCGGCGGCTTTCTTT.

This sequence joins TRBV3-1 (or the pseudogene TRBV3-2) and TRBJ1-5, with D hard to call. Germline V gene sequence: CDR1 LGHDT, CDR2 YNNKEL (reference sequence). With 4 bases removed from V and 1 base from J, the gap between germline ends came to 11 bases. CDR3 length equals 15 residues. The chain's CDR3 is CASSPDVGSNQPQHF. The DNA of the CDR3 is TGTGCCAGCAGCCCGGACGTGGGAAGCAATCAGCCCCAGCATTTT.

V usage is TRBV5-1 and J usage is TRBJ2-1; 11 nucleotides match TRBD2. The CDR3 is made up of 16 amino acids. V gave up 1 base and J gave up 11 bases; unmatched junction bases: 11. Germline V gives CDR1 SGHRS, CDR2 YFSETQ. The DNA for the CDR3 is TGCGCCAGCAGCTTGAATATACTAGCGGGAGAAGAGAAGCAGTTCTTC. Amino acid sequence: CASSLNILAGEEKQFF.

The table lists this clone with a count of one. This sequence joins TRBV6-5 and TRBJ1-1; possible D gene TRBD1, 5 bases. Germline loops: CDR1 MNHEY, CDR2 SVGAGI. Trimming stripped 5 bases from V and 3 bases from J, with 16 bases between. The CDR3 consists of 15 residues. For the CDR3, the DNA is TGTGCCAGCAGTCCCCCCTGGGGCACCTACACTGAAGCTTTCTTT. It is translated as CASSPPWGTYTEAFF.

The V gene is TRBV3-1 (or the pseudogene TRBV3-2), the J gene TRBJ1-4; D is possibly TRBD1 (6 bases). The length of the CDR3 is 14 residues. CDR1 and CDR2 from the germline V gene are LGHDT and YNNKEL (reference sequence). V was cut by 5 bases and J by 8 bases, with 15 bases left in between. As DNA, the CDR3 is TGTGCCAGCAGCATCCTTGACAGGCCAGAAAAACTGTTTTTT. It is translated as CASSILDRPEKLFF.

This chain connects TRBV9 to TRBJ1-2; D uncertain. The ends were cut back, 2 bases at V and 2 bases at J, with 10 bases in the middle. The CDR3 runs to 14 residues. Germline V gives CDR1 SGDLS, CDR2 YYNGEE. The CDR3 sequence is CASSVDLGNYGYTF. The CDR3 nucleotides read TGTGCCAGCAGCGTCGACCTAGGGAACTATGGCTACACCTTC.

V is TRBV10-2 and J is TRBJ2-1; tentatively, D is TRBD1 (5 bases). V lost 6 bases to trimming and J lost 7 bases, with 19 bases between them. The CDR3 extends over 15 amino acids. The germline V gene encodes CDR1 WSHSY and CDR2 SAAADI. In DNA, the CDR3 is TGCGCCAGCAGCCCCCTTAGGGGCGGATTAAATGAGCAGTTCTTC. It is translated as CASSPLRGGLNEQFF.

The chain uses TRBV6-5 and TRBJ1-5, with 7 bases that match TRBD1. Germline V gives CDR1 MNHEY, CDR2 SVGAGI. The length of the CDR3 is 13 residues. J gave up 5 bases and V 7 bases, and 5 bases lay outside the gene matches. The CDR3 reads CASIGTADQPQHF. The CDR3 DNA is TGTGCCAGCATCGGGACAGCCGATCAGCCCCAGCATTTT.

CDR3 sequence (DNA): TGTGCCAGCAGTGAGGATGCGGGGAAGGAGACCCAGTACTTC. Its protein is CASSEDAGKETQYF. The chain has TRBV6-1 and TRBJ2-5; TRBD2 might be the D (6 bases). V was clipped by 3 bases and J by 5 bases, with 13 bases between them. The CDR3 spans 14 residues. Germline V lookup: CDR1 MNHNS, CDR2 SASEGT.

The chain has TRBV11-2 and TRBJ2-3; a weak D match, TRBD2 (6 bases). The V gene lost 6 bases and the J gene lost 6 bases, with 16 bases spanning the gap. In germline, CDR1 is SGHAT, CDR2 FQNNGV. The CDR3 totals 14 residues. The CDR3 DNA is TGTGCCAGCAGGGACGGGGGACTCGGGGATACGCAGTATTTT. This gives the protein CASRDGGLGDTQYF. The full variable domain, its missing parts supplied by reference TRBV11-2 and TRBJ2-3, is EAGVAQSPRYKIIEKRQSVAFWCNPISGHATLYWYQQILGQGPKLLIQFQNNGVVDDSQLPKDRFSAERLKGVDSTLKIQPAKLEDSAVYLCASRDGGLGDTQYFGPGTRLTVL.

J is TRBJ1-1 and V is TRBV4-1, with 11 positions matching TRBD1. V trimming: 1 base; J trimming: 11 bases; junction bases outside the gene matches: 6. Germline V gene data show CDR1 as MGHRA and CDR2 as YSYEKL. The length of the CDR3 is 14 residues. CDR3 in amino acids: CASSQAGTGGTAFF. In nucleotides, the CDR3 is TGCGCCAGCAGCCAAGCCGGGACAGGGGGGACCGCTTTCTTT.

V and J are TRBV5-1 and TRBJ2-2; tentatively, D is TRBD2 (6 bases). The CDR3 runs to 16 residues. Germline values: CDR1 SGHRS, CDR2 YFSETQ. Trimming removed 3 bases at V and 4 bases at J, with 16 bases between. The CDR3 nucleotides are TGCGCCAGCAGCTCCCGACTAGATCGGGCCACCGGGGAGCTGTTTTTT. This sequence encodes CASSSRLDRATGELFF.